The 20 T cell receptor beta chains below were found in one sample sequenced in a study of OX40 agonist ivuxolimab in advanced cancers. Assay used: immunoSEQ multiplex PCR; TCRdb lists only in-frame clones, some missing. The sample has tens of thousands of clones, over 85% seen once. This material consisted of CD4+ or CD8+ T cells sorted from blood, taken in a trial of the OX40 agonist ivuxolimab. The receptors were gathered from an adult with an advanced solid tumor such as melanoma, head and neck, liver or kidney cancer.

Of note for this clone: A much larger clone sits a single nucleotide away, making a read error possible. This specimen includes other DNA sequences encoding the same CDR3. V and J are TRBV11-2 and TRBJ2-7, with 11 bases fitting TRBD2. V shed 6 bases and J 9 bases; nucleotides not matched to a gene: 10. The CDR3 totals 14 residues. From germline, CDR1 is SGHAT and CDR2 FQNNGV. CDR3 coding DNA: TGTGCCAGCAGACGACTAGCGGGGAAAGTTCGGCAGTACTTC. Protein: CASRRLAGKVRQYF.

V and J are TRBV5-1 and TRBJ1-1; D perhaps matches TRBD1 (6 bases). Trimming took 4 bases from V and 2 from J, leaving 9 bases between them. Germline V CDR1 and CDR2: SGHRS, YFSETQ. CDR3 size: 13 residues. The chain's CDR3 is CASSEQGNTEAFF. The CDR3 coding sequence is TGCGCCAGCAGCGAACAGGGAAACACTGAAGCTTTCTTT.

This chain links TRBV30 with TRBJ1-5; D is perhaps TRBD1 (6 bases). Germline V gene sequence: CDR1 GTSNPN, CDR2 SVGIG (reference sequence). The germline V and J ends were trimmed by 3 bases and 1 base, with 16 bases remaining between them. CDR3 length: 16 residues. Here the CDR3 DNA reads TGTGCCTGGAGCCTCGGGGGCGGCTTCAGCAATCAGCCCCAGCATTTT. Translation: CAWSLGGGFSNQPQHF.

This sequence joins TRBV2 and TRBJ2-7, with D perhaps matching TRBD1 (6 bases). Germline CDR1 reads SNHLY; CDR2 reads FYNNEI. V lost 6 bases to trimming and J lost 4 bases, with 13 bases between them. The CDR3 is 13 amino acids. Written as DNA, the CDR3 is TGTGCCAGCAGCCGGGACACCGGGTACGAGCAGTACTTC. Amino acid sequence: CASSRDTGYEQYF. Complete variable domain (other parts from reference TRBV2 and TRBJ2-7): EPEVTQTPSHQVTQMGQEVILRCVPISNHLYFYWYRQILGQKVEFLVSFYNNEISEKSEIFDDQFSVERPDGSNFTLKIRSTKLEDSAMYFCASSRDTGYEQYFGPGTRLTVT.

J is TRBJ1-6 and V is TRBV5-6; D ambiguous. The CDR3 extends over 14 amino acids. Trimming left V 3 bases short and J 7 bases short, with 11 bases between. Germline loops: CDR1 SGHDT, CDR2 YYEEEE. The CDR3 reads CASSWGLPNSPLHF. CDR3 in DNA: TGTGCCAGCAGCTGGGGTCTTCCAAATTCACCCCTCCACTTT.

The sample holds one count of this clone. The genes are TRBV6-5 and TRBJ2-1, with no clear D. The germline V gene encodes CDR1 MNHEY and CDR2 SVGAGI. The CDR3 has 14 amino acids. V shed 2 bases and J shed 9 bases, with 14 bases lying between them. The CDR3 loop is CASSYATDGGEQFF. Here the CDR3 DNA reads TGTGCCAGCAGTTACGCCACAGACGGTGGTGAGCAGTTCTTC.

J is TRBJ2-2 and V is TRBV14, with D possibly being TRBD1 (7 bases). This CDR3 contains 17 residues. CDR1 is SGHDN, CDR2 FVKESK, per germline. V lost 0 bases and J lost 4, with 15 bases in between. In DNA form, the CDR3 reads TGTGCCAGCAGCCAAGATCCTGCAGGGGGGTTCACCGGGGAGCTGTTTTTT. Protein product: CASSQDPAGGFTGELFF.

The rearrangement links TRBV6-5 to TRBJ1-2; 8 bases align to TRBD1. Per the germline V gene, CDR1 is MNHEY and CDR2 is SVGAGI. The ends lost 7 bases at V and 7 bases at J; junction bases unmatched: 2. CDR3 length: 11 amino acids. CDR3: CASTTGGGYTF. In nucleotides, the CDR3 is TGTGCCAGCACTACAGGGGGTGGCTACACCTTC.

The chain has TRBV30 and TRBJ2-5; D not certain. The DNA end favors TRBJ2-7, so the J call may be wrong. This CDR3 contains 14 residues. Germline V gives CDR1 GTSNPN, CDR2 SVGIG (reference sequence). CDR3 in amino acids: CAWRAPPEHYEQYF. The CDR3 bases are TGTGCCTGGAGGGCCCCCCCAGAACACTACGAGCAGTACTTC.

This rearrangement joins TRBV27 to TRBJ2-7; D possibly corresponds to TRBD1 (6 bases). The germline V gene encodes CDR1 MNHEY and CDR2 SMNVEV (reference sequence). The length of the CDR3 is 12 residues. Trimming left V 6 bases short and J 6 bases short, with 12 bases between. The CDR3 nucleotides read TGTGCCAGCAGGCAGGGGTTGGGCGAGCAGTACTTC. Its protein product is CASRQGLGEQYF.

The chain employs TRBV2 and TRBJ1-1; TRBD1 aligns across 9 bases. The germline V gene encodes CDR1 SNHLY and CDR2 FYNNEI. This CDR3 has 14 residues. V shed 4 bases and J 4 bases; nucleotides not matched to a gene: 4. CDR3: CASSANRGLTEAFF. For the CDR3, the DNA is TGTGCCAGCAGTGCTAACAGGGGGCTCACTGAAGCTTTCTTT.

This clone was seen just once. This chain joins TRBV18 and TRBJ2-1; 11 bases match TRBD2. Germline CDR1 reads KGHSH; CDR2 reads LQKENI. Trimming cost V 3 bases and J 4 bases; bases outside gene matches: 8. The CDR3 extends over 17 amino acids. The CDR3 DNA reads TGTGCCAGCTCACCGTTGGCTAGCGGGGGGAATTACAATGAGCAGTTCTTC. As protein: CASSPLASGGNYNEQFF.

The chain links TRBV10-3 to TRBJ2-3; 8 bases match TRBD2. The V and J ends lost 7 bases and 2 bases, in that order; junction bases with no gene match: 5. There are 14 residues in the CDR3. CDR1 is ENHRY and CDR2 is SYGVKD in the germline V gene. Here the CDR3 DNA reads TGTGCCATCACCAGAGCGGGAGACACAGATACGCAGTATTTT. This sequence encodes CAITRAGDTDTQYF.

The chain couples TRBV6-1 to TRBJ2-7; 7 bases are shared with TRBD1. The CDR3 extends over 12 amino acids. V was pared by 8 bases and J by 8 bases, with 9 bases of the junction left unmatched. CDR1 is MNHNS and CDR2 is SASEGT in the germline V gene. CDR3 sequence reads: CASQTGNFKQYF. CDR3 DNA: TGTGCCAGCCAGACAGGGAATTTCAAGCAGTACTTC.

The chain carries TRBV6-1 and TRBJ2-5, with TRBD2 matching 8 bases. The CDR3 covers 15 residues. Germline assignment: CDR1 MNHNS and CDR2 SASEGT. V lost 4 bases and J lost 5; bases outside the gene matches: 9. The CDR3 bases are TGTGCCAGCAGTGTGTTATCGGGGGGGCCGGAGACCCAGTACTTC. Its translation: CASSVLSGGPETQYF.

This clone was seen a single time. The chain has TRBV5-1 and TRBJ2-2, with D possibly matching TRBD1 (5 bases). The CDR3 is made up of 14 amino acids. The germline V and J ends were trimmed by 3 bases and 5 bases, with 11 bases remaining between them. From germline, CDR1 is SGHRS and CDR2 YFSETQ. The CDR3 protein is CASSSTRGTGELFF. The CDR3 DNA is TGCGCCAGCAGCTCTACAAGGGGAACCGGGGAGCTGTTTTTT.

The chain is built from TRBV5-1 and TRBJ2-1, with D possibly matching TRBD2 (6 bases). Germline values: CDR1 SGHRS, CDR2 YFSETQ. V lost 4 bases and J lost 0, with 11 bases in between. CDR3 length equals 15 residues. CDR3 amino acids: CASSGRFSSYNEQFF. In DNA form, the CDR3 reads TGCGCCAGCAGCGGGAGGTTCAGCTCCTACAATGAGCAGTTCTTC.

The rearrangement joins TRBV9 to TRBJ2-7; TRBD2 matches 11 bases. The V segment lost 3 bases and the J segment 4 bases; nucleotides outside the gene matches: 9. The CDR3 length is 16 residues. Germline V gene sequence: CDR1 SGDLS, CDR2 YYNGEE. CDR3 amino acids: CASSEPSTSGAYEQYF. The DNA for the CDR3 is TGTGCCAGCAGCGAGCCGTCGACTAGCGGGGCTTACGAGCAGTACTTC. The whole variable domain, remainder taken from reference TRBV9 and TRBJ2-7, is DSGVTQTPKHLITATGQRVTLRCSPRSGDLSVYWYQQSLDQGLQFLIQYYNGEERAKGNILERFSAQQFPDLHSELNLSSLELGDSALYFCASSEPSTSGAYEQYFGPGTRLTVT.

V usage is TRBV15 and J usage is TRBJ1-5; D not resolved. CDR3 length equals 15 residues. Germline CDR1 and CDR2: LNHNV and YYDKDF (reference sequence). The germline V and J ends were trimmed by 1 base and 4 bases, with 11 bases remaining between them. CDR3 in DNA: TGTGCCACCAGCAGAGGTCGTCCGACAAATCAGCCCCAGCATTTT. Translating it yields CATSRGRPTNQPQHF. The full variable domain, in which reference TRBV15 and TRBJ1-5 provide the parts outside the CDR3, is DAMVIQNPRYQVTQFGKPVTLSCSQTLNHNVMYWYQQKSSQAPKLLFHYYDKDFNNEADTPDNFQSRRPNTSFCFLDIRSPGLGDTAMYLCATSRGRPTNQPQHFGDGTRLSIL.

CDR3 amino acids: CSACSTGGNTEAFF. The CDR3 nucleotides are TGCAGCGCCTGCTCGACAGGGGGTAACACTGAAGCTTTCTTT. The chain has TRBV29-1 and TRBJ1-1; TRBD1 aligns across 9 bases. From germline, CDR1 is SQVTM and CDR2 ANQGSEA. The CDR3 totals 14 residues. V was clipped by 7 bases and J by 2 bases; unmatched bases: 8.